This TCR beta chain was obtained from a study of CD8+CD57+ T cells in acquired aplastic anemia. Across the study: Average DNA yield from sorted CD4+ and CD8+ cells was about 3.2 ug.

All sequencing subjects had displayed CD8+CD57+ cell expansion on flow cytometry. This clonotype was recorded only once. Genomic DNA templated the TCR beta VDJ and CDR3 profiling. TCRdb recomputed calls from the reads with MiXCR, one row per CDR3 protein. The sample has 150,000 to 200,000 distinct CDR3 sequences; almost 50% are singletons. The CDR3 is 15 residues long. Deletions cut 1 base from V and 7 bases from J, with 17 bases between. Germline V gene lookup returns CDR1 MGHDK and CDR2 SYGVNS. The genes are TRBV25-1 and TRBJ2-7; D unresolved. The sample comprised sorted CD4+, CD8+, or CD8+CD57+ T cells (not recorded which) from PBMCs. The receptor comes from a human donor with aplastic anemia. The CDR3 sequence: CASSESRTGLEEQYF. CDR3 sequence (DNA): TGTGCCAGCAGTGAATCAAGGACGGGCCTGGAAGAGCAGTACTTC.